This T cell receptor (beta chain) was found in a study of blood T cell repertoires in COVID-19. Study-wide context: In each case, the material was cDNA or gDNA derived from T cells, B-cell-depleted T cells, or PBMCs.

Source study methods: It was from reference gene primer amplification that nucleated cell counts were estimated. Only in-frame clones appear in the TCRdb table, and some are missing; sequencing was by immunoSEQ multiplex PCR. From that table come the V and J calls and clone size; the DNA was used to work out D and trimming. The table shows fewer than 250,000 clones, with about four fifths occurring only once. V shed 6 bases, J shed 6 bases, and the junction held 11 bases outside the gene matches. The CDR3 has 14 residues. Per the germline V gene, CDR1 is SQVTM and CDR2 is ANQGSEA. Self-reported history from a screening survey and questionnaire set each donor's cohort. The study recruited exposed participants who had met a COVID-19 case within 2 weeks before entry.

This sequence originates from a woman aged 40 to 49 who had been exposed to COVID-19. The rearrangement joins TRBV29-1 to TRBJ1-1, with 9 bases matching TRBD1. The sample consisted of PBMCs or T cells enriched from blood (not recorded which). The CDR3 nucleotides are TGCAGCGTAAAGGTGGACAGGGGTAGCTCTGAAGCTTTCTTT. This codes for CSVKVDRGSSEAFF.